The entry below describes one T cell receptor beta chain. Antigen specificity is unknown. The data derive from a study of T cell responses to AZD1222 COVID-19 vaccine. Per the germline V gene, CDR1 is LNHDA and CDR2 is SQIVND (reference sequence). J gave up 0 bases and V 5 bases, and 9 bases lay outside the gene matches. The CDR3 length is 17 residues. Study-wide findings and caveats: A mostly white British donor set with more females was recruited, and clonal diversity was possibly underestimated.

Measured with immunoSEQ multiplex PCR; TCRdb has only the in-frame clones, and not every one. Counted here are about 100,000 clones, over 75% occurring once; the ten biggest clones make up less than 3.5%. The TCR was taken from an adult in good health. This specimen consisted of peripheral blood, obtained on day 0 of AZD1222 vaccination. The J gene is TRBJ2-1, the V gene TRBV19; 8 positions agree with TRBD1. This CDR3 reads CASSLRTGKSSYNEQFF. The CDR3 coding sequence is TGTGCCAGTAGTCTTCGGACAGGGAAAAGCTCCTACAATGAGCAGTTCTTC.